The 31 T cell receptor beta chains below all came from one sample that was sequenced in a study of early T cells in non-severe SARS-CoV-2 infection. TCRdb re-derived calls from the 5' RACE reads in MiXCR, one entry per CDR3 protein. Of just over 80,000 distinct CDR3 sequences listed, approximately 13% are singletons. Sequences were obtained from whole blood. The receptors derive from an adult who was a healthcare worker with PCR-confirmed SARS-CoV-2 infection or an uninfected control (not recorded which).

The chain employs TRBV20-1 and TRBJ2-3; D is unresolved. The V end lost 0 bases, the J end lost 1 base, and 11 bases lay between the germline ends. This CDR3 contains 15 residues. CDR1 is DFQATT, CDR2 SNEGSKA, per germline (reference sequence). The CDR3, as DNA: TGCAGTGCTAGAGAATCCCGCATAGGCACAGATACGCAGTATTTT. Translated: CSARESRIGTDTQYF.

Worth noting for this clonotype: This may be a read error: a much more frequent sequence differs by one nucleotide. CDR3 in amino acids: CASSLGGPGANDLTF. In DNA form, the CDR3 reads TGTGCCAGCAGCTTAGGAGGGCCCGGGGCCAACGACCTGACTTTC. This chain uses TRBV7-6 with TRBJ2-6; D is possibly TRBD1 or TRBD2 (5 bases each). Germline V gene data show CDR1 as SGHVS and CDR2 as FNYEAQ. The CDR3 loop spans 15 amino acids.

This clonotype was detected only a few times. The V and J genes are TRBV25-1 and TRBJ1-1; D is ambiguous. V lost 0 bases and J 5 bases, leaving 10 bases between the germline ends. From germline, CDR1 is MGHDK and CDR2 SYGVNS. CDR3 length: 14 residues. The CDR3 spells CASSEYHKETEAFF. In DNA, the CDR3 is TGTGCCAGCAGTGAATATCATAAAGAGACTGAAGCTTTCTTT. The full variable domain, rest sourced from reference TRBV25-1 and TRBJ1-1, is EADIYQTPRYLVIGTGKKITLECSQTMGHDKMYWYQQDPGMELHLIHYSYGVNSTEKGDLSSESTVSRIRTEHFPLTLESARPSHTSQYLCASSEYHKETEAFFGQGTRLTVV.

In DNA form, the CDR3 reads TGTGCCAGCAGCCAAAGTTTTAGCACCGGGGAGCTGTTTTTT. It yields the protein CASSQSFSTGELFF. The chain carries TRBV3-1 and TRBJ2-2; no definite D call. Trimming removed 2 bases from V and 4 bases from J, with 8 bases in between. This CDR3 comprises 14 residues. Germline CDR1 and CDR2: LGHDT and YNNKEL (reference sequence).

This clonotype was seen many times. The chain links TRBV2 to TRBJ2-7, with 8 positions matching TRBD2. CDR3 length: 14 amino acids. V lost 8 bases, J lost 3 bases, and 9 bases stayed unmatched. Per the germline V gene, CDR1 is SNHLY and CDR2 is FYNNEI. CDR3 region: CASSGGTSIYEQYF. The CDR3 nucleotides are TGTGCCAGCTCGGGGGGGACTTCGATCTACGAGCAGTACTTC.

The chain couples TRBV5-4 to TRBJ2-5; D is uncertain. Germline CDR1 is SGHNT and CDR2 is YYREEE (reference sequence). The CDR3 has 14 residues. V lost 0 bases and J lost 1, with 7 bases in between. Here the CDR3 DNA reads TGTGCCAGCAGCTTGGGACACCCCCAAGAGACCCAGTACTTC. Residues: CASSLGHPQETQYF.

In its sample, this clonotype was seen a few times. CDR3 nucleotide sequence: TGCAGTGCCCTTACTAGCGGGTCAGATACGCAGTATTTT. Translating it yields CSALTSGSDTQYF. The V gene is TRBV20-1, the J gene TRBJ2-3, with TRBD2 identical over 9 bases. Germline V lookup: CDR1 DFQATT, CDR2 SNEGSKA (reference sequence). This CDR3 is built from 13 residues. The V gene end was trimmed by 6 bases and the J gene end by 4 bases; junction bases not matched to a gene: 5.

The sample holds a few counts of this clonotype. The chain combines TRBV10-3 with TRBJ2-3; tentatively, D is TRBD2 (5 bases). This CDR3 is 14 amino acids long. Germline V gene data show CDR1 as ENHRY and CDR2 as SYGVKD. With 2 bases removed from V and 2 bases from J, the gap between germline ends came to 8 bases. Written as DNA, the CDR3 is TGTGCCATCAGTGAGGGGCTAGCCACAGATACGCAGTATTTT. It yields the protein CAISEGLATDTQYF.

This clonotype appeared many times. The chain has TRBV11-2 and TRBJ1-1; no clear D. With 3 bases removed from V and 1 base from J, the gap between germline ends came to 6 bases. The CDR3 length is 13 residues. Germline CDR1 is SGHAT and CDR2 is FQNNGV. The CDR3 DNA sequence: TGTGCCAGCAGCTTGACGCGGAACACTGAAGCTTTCTTT. Its protein is CASSLTRNTEAFF.

Ten or more counts support this clonotype. The CDR3, as DNA: TGTGCCAGCAGCTTAGCAGTCCTCGTAGACGGGGTCGAGCAGTACTTC. Protein product: CASSLAVLVDGVEQYF. The chain employs TRBV7-9 and TRBJ2-7; the D gene is possibly TRBD2 (5 bases). This CDR3 region has 16 residues. From germline, CDR1 is SEHNR and CDR2 FQNEAQ (reference sequence). V was shortened by 0 bases and J by 6 bases, with 18 bases between the two germline ends.

This clonotype was detected a few times. The rearrangement links TRBV13 to TRBJ1-1; D is uncertain. The CDR3 spans 14 residues. Germline V gene data show CDR1 as PRHDT and CDR2 as FYEKMQ (reference sequence). Trimming removed 1 base at V and 3 bases at J, with 9 bases between. Here the CDR3 reads CASSLAWRDTEAFF. DNA for the CDR3: TGTGCCAGCAGCTTAGCGTGGCGGGACACTGAAGCTTTCTTT.

The chain has TRBV20-1 and TRBJ2-2, with a weak D call TRBD1 (5 bases). V was shortened by 0 bases and J by 8 bases, with 10 bases between the two germline ends. Per the germline V gene, CDR1 is DFQATT and CDR2 is SNEGSKA (reference sequence). The CDR3 length is 13 residues. In nucleotides, the CDR3 is TGCAGTGCTAGAGAAGGGGCTCTGGGGGAGCTGTTTTTT. Its translation: CSAREGALGELFF.

This clonotype was seen only a few times. The rearrangement uses TRBV7-9 and TRBJ2-7, with 8 bases fitting TRBD1. After removal of 5 bases from V and 4 bases from J, the junction contained 10 bases not matched to a gene. The CDR3 is 15 amino acids. Germline loops: CDR1 SEHNR, CDR2 FQNEAQ (reference sequence). The CDR3 here is CASSPSTGAVYEQYF. The CDR3 DNA reads TGTGCCAGCAGCCCTTCGACAGGGGCTGTTTACGAGCAGTACTTC.

The chain is built from TRBV9 and TRBJ1-1; D is uncertain. Trimming took 4 bases from V and 4 from J, leaving 14 bases between them. Germline V lookup: CDR1 SGDLS, CDR2 YYNGEE. This CDR3 comprises 14 residues. CDR3 DNA sequence: TGTGCCAGCAGCCTATCTGGACTGGGCACTGAAGCTTTCTTT. Translated: CASSLSGLGTEAFF.

The table lists this clonotype with many counts. V is TRBV29-1 and J is TRBJ2-1, with D uncertain. V dropped 3 bases and J dropped 5 bases, with 2 bases sitting between them. The length of the CDR3 is 10 residues. CDR1 and CDR2 from the germline V gene are SQVTM and ANQGSEA. Here the CDR3 reads CSVENNEQFF. CDR3 in DNA: TGCAGCGTTGAGAACAATGAGCAGTTCTTC.

There are a few counts of this clonotype. This chain links TRBV27 with TRBJ2-7, with 9 bases lining up with TRBD2. Losses at the gene ends were 5 bases for V and 6 bases for J; bases not matched to a gene: 11. The V gene's germline CDR1 is MNHEY and CDR2 SMNVEV (reference sequence). CDR3 length equals 15 residues. The CDR3 region is CASSNGLAPRGEQYF. Here the CDR3 DNA reads TGTGCCAGCAGTAATGGACTAGCGCCTAGGGGCGAGCAGTACTTC.

Ten or more counts support this clonotype. The V gene is TRBV20-1, the J gene TRBJ1-3, with D maybe TRBD1 (6 bases). The CDR3 contains 13 residues. CDR1 and CDR2 from the germline V gene are DFQATT and SNEGSKA (reference sequence). Trimming removed 6 bases from V and 1 base from J, with 10 bases in between. The CDR3 sequence: CSAEGGSGNTIYF. The DNA of the CDR3 is TGCAGTGCCGAGGGGGGTTCTGGAAACACCATATATTTT.

This clonotype turned up a few times. The chain couples TRBV4-3 to TRBJ1-2; D is possibly TRBD1 (5 bases). This CDR3 spans 13 amino acids. The germline V and J ends were trimmed by 1 base and 6 bases, with 9 bases remaining between them. Germline V gene data show CDR1 as LGHNA and CDR2 as YSLEER. CDR3 in DNA: TGCGCCAGCAGCCAAGGGGAGGGGAATGGCTACACCTTC. It encodes CASSQGEGNGYTF.

This clonotype was seen many times. The chain links TRBV7-3 to TRBJ2-3, with TRBD2 matching 12 bases. Germline CDR1 SGHTA, CDR2 FQGTGA. This CDR3 contains 15 residues. Trimming cost V 5 bases and J 5 bases; bases outside gene matches: 5. The CDR3 sequence is CASSLAGGSVDTQYF. CDR3 sequence (DNA): TGTGCCAGCAGCCTAGCGGGGGGGTCGGTAGATACGCAGTATTTT. The whole variable domain, filled in from reference TRBV7-3 and TRBJ2-3, reads GAGVSQTPSNKVTEKGKYVELRCDPISGHTALYWYRQSLGQGPEFLIYFQGTGAADDSGLPNDRFFAVRPEGSVSTLKIQRTERGDSAVYLCASSLAGGSVDTQYFGPGTRLTVL.

This clonotype was observed at least ten times. The rearrangement links TRBV7-2 to TRBJ2-3, with 11 bases identical to TRBD1. The V segment lost 7 bases and the J segment 7 bases; nucleotides outside the gene matches: 10. Germline values: CDR1 SGHTA, CDR2 FQGNSA. The CDR3 totals 15 residues. DNA for the CDR3: TGTGCCAGCAATCACCCGGGACAGGGGGTTAATACGCAGTATTTT. It encodes CASNHPGQGVNTQYF.

The V call is TRBV9, the J call TRBJ2-1, with D unclear. Trimming pared 0 bases from V and 2 bases from J, leaving 9 bases between. CDR3 length: 15 amino acids. Germline CDR1 SGDLS, CDR2 YYNGEE. This CDR3 is CASSVGIQAYNEQFF. CDR3 DNA: TGTGCCAGCAGCGTAGGTATCCAGGCCTACAATGAGCAGTTCTTC. Drawing the rest from reference TRBV9 and TRBJ2-1, the complete variable domain is DSGVTQTPKHLITATGQRVTLRCSPRSGDLSVYWYQQSLDQGLQFLIQYYNGEERAKGNILERFSAQQFPDLHSELNLSSLELGDSALYFCASSVGIQAYNEQFFGPGTRLTVL.

This chain connects TRBV6-2 or TRBV6-3 to TRBJ1-2; no clear D gene. The length of the CDR3 is 15 residues. The ends were cut back, 6 bases at V and 0 bases at J, with 14 bases in the middle. Germline values: CDR1 MNHEY, CDR2 SVGEGT. This CDR3 is CASSPLLGANYGYTF. Here the CDR3 DNA reads TGTGCCAGCAGCCCTCTTTTGGGAGCTAACTATGGCTACACCTTC.

The gene calls are TRBV5-1 and TRBJ2-3, with a tentative D call TRBD2 (5 bases). V was pared by 0 bases and J by 3 bases, with 11 bases between. CDR1 and CDR2 from the germline V gene are SGHRS and YFSETQ. This CDR3 is 15 amino acids long. CDR3 sequence: CASSLVASKTDTQYF. The DNA of the CDR3 is TGCGCCAGCAGCTTGGTCGCTAGCAAGACAGATACGCAGTATTTT. The whole variable domain, remainder taken from reference TRBV5-1 and TRBJ2-3, is KAGVTQTPRYLIKTRGQQVTLSCSPISGHRSVSWYQQTPGQGLQFLFEYFSETQRNKGNFPGRFSGRQFSNSRSEMNVSTLELGDSALYLCASSLVASKTDTQYFGPGTRLTVL.

Only a few counts were recorded for this clonotype. The rearrangement links TRBV27 to TRBJ1-1; D is possibly TRBD1 (5 bases). CDR3 length: 16 amino acids. In germline, CDR1 is MNHEY, CDR2 SMNVEV (reference sequence). Trimming removed 3 bases from V and 6 bases from J, with 20 bases in between. The DNA of the CDR3 is TGTGCCAGCAGTTTTTTTTCGACGGGAGGGGTAGCTGAAGCTTTCTTT. Its protein is CASSFFSTGGVAEAFF.

The chain joins TRBV7-9 to TRBJ2-3, with 8 bases matching TRBD1. The germline V gene encodes CDR1 SEHNR and CDR2 FQNEAQ (reference sequence). The CDR3 runs 16 residues. J was trimmed by 1 base and V by 2 bases; bases with no gene match: 5. The CDR3 loop is CASSLTPGQGTDTQYF. The CDR3 DNA reads as TGTGCCAGCAGCTTAACTCCGGGACAGGGCACAGATACGCAGTATTTT.

The table lists this clonotype with many counts. V usage is TRBV10-3 and J usage is TRBJ1-1, with TRBD1 matching over 8 bases. Per germline, CDR1 ENHRY and CDR2 SYGVKD. Trimming removed 0 bases from V and 1 base from J; junction bases left unmatched: 4. The CDR3 is 16 amino acids. In nucleotides, the CDR3 is TGTGCCATCAGTGAGTCTAGGGGGACAGGGAACACTGAAGCTTTCTTT. Translation gives CAISESRGTGNTEAFF.

The CDR3 sequence is CASSRGAQESNTEAFF. The CDR3 nucleotides are TGCGCCAGCAGCCGCGGGGCGCAGGAAAGTAACACTGAAGCTTTCTTT. The rearrangement links TRBV5-1 to TRBJ1-1; D may be TRBD1 (5 bases). The CDR3 length is 16 residues. Trimming cost V 4 bases and J 2 bases, with 18 bases left between them. Germline V gives CDR1 SGHRS, CDR2 YFSETQ.

This clonotype showed up just a few times. This chain connects TRBV25-1 to TRBJ1-3; D uncertain. This CDR3 region has 14 residues. V gave up 3 bases and J gave up 4 bases, with 10 bases separating them. CDR1 and CDR2 (germline): MGHDK, SYGVNS. The CDR3: CASSEGRPGNTIYF. CDR3 in DNA: TGTGCCAGCAGTGAGGGGAGACCGGGAAACACCATATATTTT.

The chain uses TRBV4-3 and TRBJ2-1; TRBD1 matches at 10 bases. The V gene end was trimmed by 1 base and the J gene end by 1 base; junction bases not matched to a gene: 16. Germline CDR1 and CDR2: LGHNA and YSLEER. The CDR3 totals 21 residues. The CDR3 is CASSQVPGTGVYLFSYNEQFF. Here the CDR3 DNA reads TGCGCCAGCAGCCAAGTCCCCGGGACAGGGGTCTATTTATTTTCCTACAATGAGCAGTTCTTC.

This clonotype has a handful of counts. The V call is TRBV4-3, the J call TRBJ1-2, with D perhaps TRBD1 (5 bases). Germline-derived CDR1 and CDR2 are LGHNA and YSLEER. The V and J ends lost 0 bases and 2 bases respectively, with 28 bases between them. The CDR3 is 21 amino acids. The CDR3 protein is CASSQDSVAGARPDPNYGYTF. In DNA, the CDR3 is TGCGCCAGCAGCCAAGATAGCGTGGCCGGGGCCCGTCCCGACCCCAACTATGGCTACACCTTC.

Many counts were recorded for this clonotype. V gene TRBV6-6 combines with J gene TRBJ2-1; TRBD2 agrees at 12 bases. The trim removed 6 bases at V and 0 bases at J, leaving 9 bases unmatched. The CDR3 sequence is 18 residues long. CDR1 is MNHNY and CDR2 is SVGAGI in the germline V gene (reference sequence). CDR3 DNA: TGTGCCAGCAGCCTAACTAGCGGGGGGAGAAGCTCCTACAATGAGCAGTTCTTC. Translation: CASSLTSGGRSSYNEQFF.